The rows below give T cell receptor beta chains drawn from one sample of a study of shared clonotypes between healthy human individuals. The table came from immunoSEQ multiplex PCR; TCRdb's copy has only in-frame clones and leaves some out. This sample has 400,000 to 550,000 clones; around 80% occur once, and the top ten carry approximately 12%. Material: PBMCs. Source of these receptors: a woman aged 40 to 55 in good health. Some clones in this sample may be carry-over from other donors' samples. CDR3s include the opening cysteine and the closing phenylalanine or tryptophan.

v_call: TRBV7-2
j_call: TRBJ2-7
cdr3_aa: CASSETSIPYEQYF

v_call: TRBV11-2
j_call: TRBJ1-6
cdr3_aa: CASSAIGGDSPLHF

v_call: TRBV2
j_call: TRBJ2-1
cdr3_aa: CASGMGGGITNEQFF

v_call: TRBV28
j_call: TRBJ1-5
cdr3_aa: CAARTGRDQPQHF

v_call: TRBV27
j_call: TRBJ2-5
cdr3_aa: CASSSLGRGVGQETQYF

v_call: TRBV6-4
j_call: TRBJ2-7
cdr3_aa: CARDYEQYF

v_call: TRBV19
j_call: TRBJ2-7
cdr3_aa: CASSTRAKLYEQYF

v_call: TRBV19
j_call: TRBJ2-7
cdr3_aa: CASSPRTGGFNEQYF

v_call: TRBV28
j_call: TRBJ1-5
cdr3_aa: CASSKIQGAYQPQHF

v_call: TRBV11-3
j_call: TRBJ1-5
cdr3_aa: CASSLRGEGNQPQHF

v_call: TRBV15
j_call: TRBJ1-4
cdr3_aa: CATSRDRTLNEKLFF

v_call: TRBV6-6
j_call: TRBJ2-1
cdr3_aa: CASSQQGDNEQFF

v_call: TRBV18
j_call: TRBJ2-2
cdr3_aa: CASSPGLAVSNTGELFF

v_call: TRBV7-6
j_call: TRBJ2-7
cdr3_aa: CASSPGQGYEQYF

v_call: TRBV27
j_call: TRBJ2-5
cdr3_aa: CASRALETQYF

v_call: TRBV28
j_call: TRBJ1-3
cdr3_aa: CASSLLGFSGNTIYF

v_call: TRBV15
j_call: TRBJ1-5
cdr3_aa: CATSFTGGSNQPQHF

v_call: TRBV7-6
j_call: TRBJ2-6
cdr3_aa: CASNPGLPSGANVLTF

v_call: TRBV10-3
j_call: TRBJ2-1
cdr3_aa: CAISEVQRGDNEQFF

v_call: TRBV5-1
j_call: TRBJ2-2
cdr3_aa: CASSFESLGNTGELFF

v_call: TRBV19
j_call: TRBJ1-2
cdr3_aa: CASTMEAAYFNYGYTF

v_call: TRBV6-6
j_call: TRBJ2-1
cdr3_aa: CASSYPGGGNNEQFF

v_call: TRBV4-1
j_call: TRBJ2-7
cdr3_aa: CASSQRWDRVVYEQYF

v_call: TRBV28
j_call: TRBJ2-7
cdr3_aa: CASRAGGRSYEQYF

v_call: TRBV7-8
j_call: TRBJ2-2
cdr3_aa: CASVAREDTGELFF

v_call: TRBV11-2
j_call: TRBJ2-1
cdr3_aa: CASSQTSGGEQFF

v_call: TRBV27
j_call: TRBJ2-7
cdr3_aa: CASRWSGTGGYEQYF

v_call: TRBV13
j_call: TRBJ2-1
cdr3_aa: CASSAPATLPNEQFF

v_call: TRBV7-2
j_call: TRBJ2-7
cdr3_aa: CASSSGGAGTGRTYEQYF

v_call: TRBV30
j_call: TRBJ2-7
cdr3_aa: CAWSVTHRAEQYF

v_call: TRBV30
j_call: TRBJ1-1
cdr3_aa: CAWSGGLLSVNTEAFF

v_call: TRBV2
j_call: TRBJ2-1
cdr3_aa: CASGRWTGAGNEQFF

v_call: TRBV19
j_call: TRBJ2-5
cdr3_aa: CATSMRGGQETQYF

v_call: TRBV18
j_call: TRBJ2-3
cdr3_aa: CASSPNGGSTDTQYF

v_call: TRBV11-1
j_call: TRBJ1-1
cdr3_aa: CASSFGGRGRWYTEAFF

v_call: TRBV7-9
j_call: TRBJ2-7
cdr3_aa: CASSSGRDYEQYF

v_call: TRBV7-2
j_call: TRBJ2-5
cdr3_aa: CASSGGRLAGTQYF

v_call: TRBV28
j_call: TRBJ1-5
cdr3_aa: CATKKSPVYSNQPQHF

v_call: TRBV4-1
j_call: TRBJ1-2
cdr3_aa: CASSQDNRGNYGYTF

v_call: TRBV5-4
j_call: TRBJ2-3
cdr3_aa: CASTREGSTDTQYF

v_call: TRBV10-3
j_call: TRBJ1-2
cdr3_aa: CAISDESTGFRGYTF

v_call: TRBV27
j_call: TRBJ2-5
cdr3_aa: CASSLPGAGGRETQYF

v_call: TRBV28
j_call: TRBJ1-2
cdr3_aa: CASSWGQVLIRYGYTF

v_call: TRBV10-3
j_call: TRBJ1-2
cdr3_aa: CAISESEGIYGYTF

v_call: TRBV7-2
j_call: TRBJ2-2
cdr3_aa: CASSLVLASNTGELFF

v_call: TRBV4-1
j_call: TRBJ2-7
cdr3_aa: CASSQDLQDYNEQYF

v_call: TRBV7-9
j_call: TRBJ2-2
cdr3_aa: CASSRRLANTGELFF

v_call: TRBV7-3
j_call: TRBJ2-2
cdr3_aa: CASTVGGSAGELFF

v_call: TRBV29-1
j_call: TRBJ2-7
cdr3_aa: CSVVLAGEGEQYF

v_call: TRBV6-1
j_call: TRBJ1-5
cdr3_aa: CASSGRDRGAYSNQPQHF

v_call: TRBV18
j_call: TRBJ2-7
cdr3_aa: CASSPTGIHEQYF

v_call: TRBV19
j_call: TRBJ2-7
cdr3_aa: CASSIGLADTYEQYF

v_call: TRBV27
j_call: TRBJ1-5
cdr3_aa: CASSTGTGGSNQPQHF

v_call: TRBV7-9
j_call: TRBJ1-2
cdr3_aa: CASSTTLGPLRGGYTF

v_call: TRBV7-8
j_call: TRBJ2-1
cdr3_aa: CASSLAQLYNEQFF

v_call: TRBV20-1
j_call: -
cdr3_aa: CSAHLSYEQYF

v_call: TRBV7-2
j_call: TRBJ1-1
cdr3_aa: CASSLGGGVTEAFF